What follows are 20 T cell receptor beta chains derived from one specimen sequenced in a study of cytomegalovirus exposure and HLA in healthy donors. Assay used: immunoSEQ multiplex PCR; TCRdb lists only in-frame clones, some missing. The sample shows about 74,000 clones, about 94% of them seen only once. Source material: PBMCs. The receptors shown here come from a man between 18 and 35 years old in good health and CMV-seropositive.

This clone appeared a single time. The J gene is TRBJ1-2, the V gene TRBV14; D is undetermined. Germline V gives CDR1 SGHDN, CDR2 FVKESK. The CDR3 runs to 12 residues. Trimming left V 5 bases short and J 8 bases short, with 12 bases between. The CDR3 bases are TGTGCCAGCAGCTTGCAGCGCCTGGGCTACACCTTC. It translates to CASSLQRLGYTF. The full variable domain, with the rest looked up from reference TRBV14 and TRBJ1-2, is EAGVTQFPSHSVIEKGQTVTLRCDPISGHDNLYWYRRVMGKEIKFLLHFVKESKQDESGMPNNRFLAERTGGTYSTLKVQPAELEDSGVYFCASSLQRLGYTFGSGTRLTVV.

This chain links TRBV5-1 with TRBJ2-7; 13 bases are shared with TRBD2. The V and J ends lost 2 bases and 5 bases, in that order; junction bases with no gene match: 4. The CDR3 totals 15 residues. Germline-derived CDR1 and CDR2 are SGHRS and YFSETQ. CDR3: CASSLLGTSGNEQYF. The CDR3 DNA is TGCGCCAGCAGCTTACTGGGGACTAGCGGGAACGAGCAGTACTTC.

The chain employs TRBV2 and TRBJ2-5; 8 bases are shared with TRBD1. The CDR3 loop spans 15 amino acids. Looked up from germline, CDR1 is SNHLY and CDR2 is FYNNEI. With 6 bases clipped from V and 4 bases from J, the junction kept 10 bases outside the gene matches. DNA of the CDR3: TGTGCCAGCAGGGACAGGGAAAAAAGTTTAGAGACCCAGTACTTC. It translates to CASRDREKSLETQYF.

The chain employs TRBV7-2 and TRBJ2-3, with 8 bases aligning to TRBD1. Germline CDR1 SGHTA, CDR2 FQGNSA. V lost 5 bases to trimming and J lost 4 bases; unmatched junction nucleotides: 5. This CDR3 is 14 amino acids long. Here the CDR3 reads CASSLDRVPDTQYF. The DNA of the CDR3 is TGTGCCAGCAGCCTGGACAGGGTGCCAGATACGCAGTATTTT.

This chain joins TRBV21-1 and TRBJ1-5; the D segment call TRBD1 is taken from the table without a DNA check. TRBV21-1 is recorded as a pseudogene. This CDR3 is 17 amino acids long. The CDR3 sequence is CASSKGTEKYSNQPQHF. DNA for the CDR3: TGTGCCAGCAGCAAAGGAACAGAGAAGTATAGCAATCAGCCCCAGCATTTT.

V is TRBV19 and J is TRBJ1-1, with D maybe TRBD1 (6 bases). The V end lost 7 bases, the J end lost 5 bases, and 20 bases lay between the germline ends. This CDR3 spans 15 amino acids. Germline CDR1 reads LNHDA; CDR2 reads SQIVND (reference sequence). The CDR3 nucleotides are TGTGCCAGTAAAATAGGCGGGGGCTTGAGGACTGAAGCTTTCTTT. Translation gives CASKIGGGLRTEAFF.

The chain is built from TRBV28 and TRBJ1-5; D may be TRBD1 (5 bases). Trimming removed 5 bases from V and 5 bases from J, with 10 bases in between. Germline CDR1 MDHEN, CDR2 SYDVKM. This CDR3 is 13 amino acids long. CDR3 bases: TGTGCCAGCAGTCTCGACAGCTATCAGCCCCAGCATTTT. This translates into CASSLDSYQPQHF.

This clone is a singleton in its sample. In DNA, the CDR3 is TGTGCCAGCAGCTTACAAGGGGGGAGGGTTGAAGCTTTCTTT. Its translation: CASSLQGGRVEAFF. This chain links TRBV7-8 with TRBJ1-1; weak D call: TRBD1 (6 bases). V shed 2 bases and J shed 7 bases, with 14 bases lying between them. Germline CDR1 reads SGHVS; CDR2 reads FQNEAQ. The CDR3 has 14 amino acids.

The DNA of the CDR3 is TGTGCCAGCAGTGAATTTTCAGGGCTGGGAGGAGCTTTCTTT. It encodes CASSEFSGLGGAFF. The chain combines TRBV2 with TRBJ1-1, with D perhaps TRBD1 (5 bases). This CDR3 has 14 residues. Germline assignment: CDR1 SNHLY and CDR2 FYNNEI. V was cut by 2 bases and J by 10 bases, with 17 bases left in between.

The chain links TRBV12-1 to TRBJ2-7; TRBD2, the D gene given by the table, was not confirmed from the DNA. TRBV12-1 is annotated as a pseudogene. The length of the CDR3 is 17 residues. The CDR3 loop is CASSFGGGRLRSYEQYF. In DNA, the CDR3 is TGTGCCAGCAGCTTTGGGGGAGGCAGACTTAGGTCCTACGAGCAGTACTTC.

This rearrangement joins TRBV6-5 to TRBJ2-1; D is ambiguous. Between the trimmed V and J ends, which lost 7 bases and 8 bases, there was a span of 12 bases. In germline, CDR1 is MNHEY, CDR2 SVGAGI. The CDR3 contains 12 residues. CDR3 nucleotide sequence: TGTGCCAGCAAGCTAGATTTCTATGAGCAGTTCTTC. Its protein is CASKLDFYEQFF.

The J gene is TRBJ2-2, the V gene TRBV28, with 11 bases that match TRBD2. Unmatched junction bases numbered 2, after V lost 3 bases and J lost 5 bases. Germline V CDR1 and CDR2: MDHEN, SYDVKM. The CDR3 length is 15 residues. The CDR3 coding sequence is TGTGCCAGCAGTTTTAGCGGGAGGGTGACCGGGGAGCTGTTTTTT. Translating gives CASSFSGRVTGELFF.

The V gene is TRBV7-3, the J gene TRBJ2-3; 7 positions agree with TRBD2. Germline values: CDR1 SGHTA, CDR2 FQGTGA. The CDR3 is 14 residues long. After removal of 4 bases from V and 4 bases from J, the junction contained 5 bases not matched to a gene. Here the CDR3 reads CASSSGLGPDTQYF. CDR3 nucleotide sequence: TGTGCCAGCAGCTCCGGACTAGGGCCAGATACGCAGTATTTT. The full variable domain, its missing parts supplied by reference TRBV7-3 and TRBJ2-3, is GAGVSQTPSNKVTEKGKYVELRCDPISGHTALYWYRQSLGQGPEFLIYFQGTGAADDSGLPNDRFFAVRPEGSVSTLKIQRTERGDSAVYLCASSSGLGPDTQYFGPGTRLTVL.

This clone was found once. The chain is built from TRBV19 and TRBJ1-5; D may be TRBD1 (5 bases). Germline loops: CDR1 LNHDA, CDR2 SQIVND (reference sequence). CDR3 length: 15 residues. V lost 3 bases, J lost 7 bases, and 16 bases lay in between. The CDR3 reads CASSIVGGKGQPQHF. The DNA for the CDR3 is TGTGCCAGTAGTATCGTCGGGGGAAAAGGGCAGCCCCAGCATTTT.

The count of this clone is one. The chain is built from TRBV4-2 and TRBJ2-3, with no clear D. Germline CDR1 LGHNA, CDR2 YNFKEQ. The CDR3 is 13 amino acids. Trimming removed 4 bases from V and 3 bases from J, with 8 bases in between. In DNA form, the CDR3 reads TGTGCCAGCAGCCTTACAGATACAGATACGCAGTATTTT. As protein: CASSLTDTDTQYF.

V gene TRBV28 combines with J gene TRBJ2-5; D call uncertain. Trimming stripped 10 bases from V and 1 base from J, with 10 bases between. Per germline, CDR1 MDHEN and CDR2 SYDVKM. The CDR3 has 12 residues. CDR3 DNA: TGTGCCACGCAACAGATCCAAGAGACCCAGTACTTC. This encodes CATQQIQETQYF.

The rearrangement joins TRBV27 to TRBJ1-1; D gene ambiguous. V lost 3 bases and J 0 bases, leaving 14 bases between the germline ends. Germline V gene data show CDR1 as MNHEY and CDR2 as SMNVEV (reference sequence). This CDR3 spans 16 amino acids. The CDR3 reads CASSLHPRSMNTEAFF. The CDR3 bases are TGTGCCAGCAGTTTGCATCCGAGATCCATGAACACTGAAGCTTTCTTT.

The genes are TRBV2 and TRBJ2-3; 10 bases are a match to TRBD2. V trimming: 0 bases; J trimming: 5 bases; junction bases outside the gene matches: 11. The length of the CDR3 is 18 residues. The germline gives CDR1 SNHLY, CDR2 FYNNEI. CDR3 protein: CASSEALRDSGRKDTQYF. For the CDR3, the DNA is TGTGCCAGCAGTGAAGCGCTTCGGGATAGCGGGAGGAAAGATACGCAGTATTTT.

The gene calls are TRBV5-1 and TRBJ2-2; 10 bases fit TRBD1. Germline V gene sequence: CDR1 SGHRS, CDR2 YFSETQ. The CDR3 spans 16 residues. V shed 3 bases, J shed 4 bases, and the junction held 6 bases outside the gene matches. CDR3 sequence: CASSSDRGPTTGELFF. In DNA form, the CDR3 reads TGCGCCAGCAGCTCCGACAGGGGGCCGACCACCGGGGAGCTGTTTTTT.

The V call is TRBV7-8, the J call TRBJ2-3; tentatively, D is TRBD2 (5 bases). Germline-derived CDR1 and CDR2 are SGHVS and FQNEAQ. The germline V and J ends were trimmed by 2 bases and 0 bases, with 9 bases remaining between them. The CDR3 length is 15 residues. Here the CDR3 DNA reads TGTGCCAGCAGCTTAAGGCGGGCTAGCACAGATACGCAGTATTTT. This sequence encodes CASSLRRASTDTQYF.